The clone carrying this T cell receptor (beta chain) has a handful of counts. Antigen unknown. Patients who underwent sequencing had shown CD8+CD57+ cell expansion by flow cytometry. There was no therapy given to any patient before the blood sampling took place. Genomic DNA served as template for TCR beta VDJ and CDR3 profiling. One entry per CDR3 protein, called by TCRdb with MiXCR from the reads. The sample has 400,000 to 600,000 distinct CDR3 sequences, around 30% seen once. The V gene lost 1 base and the J gene lost 3 bases, with 10 bases spanning the gap. The CDR3 extends over 14 amino acids. The germline CDR1 and CDR2 sequences are LNHNV and YYDKDF (reference sequence). The sample belongs to a study of CD8+CD57+ T cells in acquired aplastic anemia. Study-wide background: CD4+ and CD8+ cells, once sorted, gave DNA averaging approximately 3 ug. Study-level findings and limits: Significance was not reached for CD8+ Simpson's diversity between patients and controls. Patients and controls turned out to have roughly 30 CD8+ CDR3 sequences in common.

Input material: sorted CD4+, CD8+, or CD8+CD57+ T cells (not recorded which) from PBMCs. This clonotype was sampled from a human donor with aplastic anemia. The rearrangement joins TRBV15 to TRBJ2-7; a weak D match, TRBD1 (6 bases). The CDR3 nucleotides are TGTGCCACCAGCAGAGGAGGGGGTAGCTACGAGCAGTACTTC. It is translated as CATSRGGGSYEQYF.